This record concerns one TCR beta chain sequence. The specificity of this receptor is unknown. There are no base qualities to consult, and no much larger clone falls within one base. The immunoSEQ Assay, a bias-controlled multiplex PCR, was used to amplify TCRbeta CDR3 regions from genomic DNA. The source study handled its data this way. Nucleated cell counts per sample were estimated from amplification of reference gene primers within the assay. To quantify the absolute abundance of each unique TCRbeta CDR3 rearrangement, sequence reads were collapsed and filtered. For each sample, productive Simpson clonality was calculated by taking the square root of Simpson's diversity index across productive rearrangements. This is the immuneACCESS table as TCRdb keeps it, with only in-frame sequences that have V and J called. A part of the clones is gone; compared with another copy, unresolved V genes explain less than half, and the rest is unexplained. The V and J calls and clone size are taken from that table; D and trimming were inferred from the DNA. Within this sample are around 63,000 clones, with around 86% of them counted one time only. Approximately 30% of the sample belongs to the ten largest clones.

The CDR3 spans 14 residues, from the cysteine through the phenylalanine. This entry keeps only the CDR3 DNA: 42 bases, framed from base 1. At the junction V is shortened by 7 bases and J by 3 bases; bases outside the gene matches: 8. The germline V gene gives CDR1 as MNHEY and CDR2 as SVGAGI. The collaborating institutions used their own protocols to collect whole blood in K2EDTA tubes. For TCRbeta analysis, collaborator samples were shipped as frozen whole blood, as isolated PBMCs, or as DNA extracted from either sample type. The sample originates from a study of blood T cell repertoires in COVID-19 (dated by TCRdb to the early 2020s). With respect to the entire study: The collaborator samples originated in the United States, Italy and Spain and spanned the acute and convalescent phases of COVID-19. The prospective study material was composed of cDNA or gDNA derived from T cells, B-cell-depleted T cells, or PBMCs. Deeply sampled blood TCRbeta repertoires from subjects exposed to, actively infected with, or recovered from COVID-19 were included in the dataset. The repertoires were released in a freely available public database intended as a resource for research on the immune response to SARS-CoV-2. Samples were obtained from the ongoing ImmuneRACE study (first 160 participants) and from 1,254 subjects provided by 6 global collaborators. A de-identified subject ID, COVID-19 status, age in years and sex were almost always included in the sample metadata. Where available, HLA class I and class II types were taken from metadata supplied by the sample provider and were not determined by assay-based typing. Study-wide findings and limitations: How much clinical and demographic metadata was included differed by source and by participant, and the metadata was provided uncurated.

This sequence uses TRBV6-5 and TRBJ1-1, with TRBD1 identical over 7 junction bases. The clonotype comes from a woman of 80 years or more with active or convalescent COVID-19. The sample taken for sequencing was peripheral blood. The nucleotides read TGTGCCAGCACAGTCGTCAGGGGGGACACTGAAGCTTTCTTT. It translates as CASTVVRGDTEAFF.